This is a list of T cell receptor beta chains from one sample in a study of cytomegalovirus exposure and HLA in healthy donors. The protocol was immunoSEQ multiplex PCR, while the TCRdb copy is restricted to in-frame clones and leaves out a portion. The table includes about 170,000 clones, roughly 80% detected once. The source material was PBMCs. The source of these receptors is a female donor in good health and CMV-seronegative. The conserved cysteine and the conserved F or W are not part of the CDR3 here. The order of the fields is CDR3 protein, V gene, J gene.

ASSLATSGSYEQY	TRBV11-2	TRBJ2-7
SVATGNGNSPLH	TRBV29-1	TRBJ1-6
ASSWGLGETQY	TRBV6-5	TRBJ2-5
ASSLGQINQPQH	TRBV7-2	TRBJ1-5
AISETPGLKNEKLF	TRBV10-3	TRBJ1-4
ASSIIAGVPDTQY	TRBV7-2	TRBJ2-3
ASSPGGVPQETQY	TRBV19	TRBJ2-5
ASSLGGTSHITYEQY	TRBV5-4	TRBJ2-7
ASSVAGLAGVLEQF	TRBV9	TRBJ2-1
ATSRGTSDGYT	TRBV15	TRBJ1-2
ASSPSSSGGIYEQY	TRBV19	TRBJ2-7
ASSLVRWSTEAF	TRBV11-2	TRBJ1-1
ASSQQGMGNQPQH	TRBV6-1	TRBJ1-5
ASWDTGRTGNTIY	TRBV19	TRBJ1-3
ASSLDRTDTEAF	TRBV7-8	TRBJ1-1
ASAGGRANEQY	TRBV7-9	TRBJ2-7
ASSQGAGSYNEQF	TRBV4-3	TRBJ2-1
AIESSLFYEQY	TRBV10-3	NA
ASSTLGYEQY	TRBV6-5	TRBJ2-7
ASSRGTFSEQY	TRBV5-6	TRBJ2-7
AWSTSGTGGYEQY	TRBV30	TRBJ2-7
ASSLGGEQY	TRBV6-1	TRBJ2-7
ASSKPGLALTGELF	TRBV6-6	TRBJ2-2
ASSQVLGNTEAF	TRBV4-2	TRBJ1-1
ATSRASNSPLH	TRBV15	TRBJ1-6
ASSDFFKRNSYNEQF	TRBV6-4	TRBJ2-1
ASSLEGAQPQH	TRBV7-3	TRBJ1-5
ASSTTGTGPYEQY	TRBV28	TRBJ2-7
ASSQVAGAGETQY	TRBV14	TRBJ2-5